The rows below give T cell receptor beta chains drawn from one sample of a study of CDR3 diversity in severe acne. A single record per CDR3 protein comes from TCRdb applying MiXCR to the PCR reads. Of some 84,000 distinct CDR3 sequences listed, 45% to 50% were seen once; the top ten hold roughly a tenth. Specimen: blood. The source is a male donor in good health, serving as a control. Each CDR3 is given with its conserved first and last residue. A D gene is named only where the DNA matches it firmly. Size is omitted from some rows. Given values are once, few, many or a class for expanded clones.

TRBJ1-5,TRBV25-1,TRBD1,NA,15,TGTGCCTGGAGTTTCGGACAGGGGAGCAATCAGCCCCAGCATTTT,CAWSFGQGSNQPQHF
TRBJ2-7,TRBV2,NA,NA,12,TGTGCCAGCAGTTGGGGAAAGGACGAGCAGTACTTC,CASSWGKDEQYF
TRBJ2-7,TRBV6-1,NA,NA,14,TGTGCCACCGGAACCGGAGTGGCCCTCTACGAGCAGTACTTC,CATGTGVALYEQYF
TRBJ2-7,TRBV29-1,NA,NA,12,TGCAGCGTTGAATCGAGGGCGCACGAGCAGTGCTTC,CSVESRAHEQCF
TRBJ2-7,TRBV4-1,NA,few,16,TGCGCCAGCAGCCAAGAGGGACCACCGAGCTCCTACGAGCAGTACTTC,CASSQEGPPSSYEQYF
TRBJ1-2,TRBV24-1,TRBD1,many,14,TGTGCCACCAGTGACGCAGGGGGATCCTATGGCTACACCTTC,CATSDAGGSYGYTF
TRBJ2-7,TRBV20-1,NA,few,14,TGCAGTGCTAGTTGGGGGAGGACCTCCTACGAGCAGTACTTC,CSASWGRTSYEQYF
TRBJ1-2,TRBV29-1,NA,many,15,TGCAGCGTTGAGAGGGGGAAATCCCTTATGGGGGGCTACACCTTC,CSVERGKSLMGGYTF
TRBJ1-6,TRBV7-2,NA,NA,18,TGTGCCAGCAGCTTAGAAGGCGCTTCGGGGGCCGGGAATTCACCCCTCCACTTT,CASSLEGASGAGNSPLHF
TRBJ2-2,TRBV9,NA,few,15,TGTGCCAGCAGCGTAGCTGGGGTGGTTGCCGGGGAGCTGTTTTTT,CASSVAGVVAGELFF
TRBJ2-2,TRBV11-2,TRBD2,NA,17,TGTGCCAGCAGCTTTGACGGGGGGCTAGCGGGGACCGGGGAGCTGTTTTTT,CASSFDGGLAGTGELFF
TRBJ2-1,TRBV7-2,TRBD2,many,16,TGTGCCAGCAGCGGGCAGGGCGGGGGCTCCTACAATGAGCAGTTCTTC,CASSGQGGGSYNEQFF
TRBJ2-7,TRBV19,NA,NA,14,TGTGCCAGTAGTATTGGGGGTGCAAATTACGAGCAGTACTTC,CASSIGGANYEQYF
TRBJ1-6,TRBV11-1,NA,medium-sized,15,TGTGCCAGCAGCCCGAGGACAGCCTATAATTCACCCCTCCACTTT,CASSPRTAYNSPLHF
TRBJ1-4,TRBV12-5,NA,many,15,TGTGCTAGTGGACCCTACGGGACCGGCGGAGAAAAACTGTTTTTT,CASGPYGTGGEKLFF
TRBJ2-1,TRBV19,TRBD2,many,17,TGTGCCAGTAGTGCAAGACTAGCGGGGGGGCGGGGAAATGAGCAGTTCTTC,CASSARLAGGRGNEQFF
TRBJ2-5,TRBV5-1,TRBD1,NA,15,TGCGCCAGCAGCTCGGGACAGGGCGGTGGGGAGACCCAGTACTTC,CASSSGQGGGETQYF
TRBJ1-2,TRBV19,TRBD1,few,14,TGTGCCAGTACCCCCCCGGACAGGGTCTATGGCTACACCTTC,CASTPPDRVYGYTF
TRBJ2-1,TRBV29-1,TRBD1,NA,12,TGCAGCGTTTTGACAGGGGGCGATGAGCAGTTCTTC,CSVLTGGDEQFF
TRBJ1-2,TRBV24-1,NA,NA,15,TGTGCCACCAGTGATAGGCGAGCAGGCCCGCGCGGCTACACCTTC,CATSDRRAGPRGYTF
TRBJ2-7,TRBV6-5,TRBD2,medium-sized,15,TGTGCCAGCAGTTACTTGGCGGGAGGGCCTGACGAGCAGTACTTC,CASSYLAGGPDEQYF
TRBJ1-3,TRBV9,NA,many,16,TGTGCCAGCAGCGTAGAAGGCAGTTACTCTGGAAACACCATATATTTT,CASSVEGSYSGNTIYF
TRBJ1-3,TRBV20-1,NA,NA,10,TGCAGTGCTTCACGGGACACCATATATTTT,CSASRDTIYF
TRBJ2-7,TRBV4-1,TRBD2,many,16,TGCGCCAGCAGCCAAGTCTGGACTAGCGGAACCTACGAGCAGTACTTC,CASSQVWTSGTYEQYF
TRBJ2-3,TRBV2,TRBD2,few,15,TGTGCCAGCAGTCGGACTAGCGGAATCACAGATACGCAGTATTTT,CASSRTSGITDTQYF
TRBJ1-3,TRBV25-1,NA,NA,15,TGTGCCAGCGAATCTACAGGTTACTCTGGAAACACCATATATTTT,CASESTGYSGNTIYF